One and the same sample provided the 13 T cell receptor beta chains below, sequenced in a study of prognosis after radiotherapy for stage I lung cancer (dated by TCRdb to the early 2020s). The run used an Illumina HiSeq 3000. Two rounds of multiplex PCR were used to amplify the TCR beta CDR3 region from genomic DNA. The first PCR round used primers specific to each TRBV and TRBJ gene, with sequences filed in Chinese patent CN105087789A. TCRdb reprocessed the public reads (quality trimming at Q25 with fastp, clone calling with MiXCR) and kept in-frame beta chains. Each CDR3 protein appears once, grouped with its most common genes and DNA. In this sample the table shows fewer than 35,000 distinct CDR3 sequences, around 29% of which occur a single time. The top ten clonotypes cover over 10% of the sample. The sample in question was PBMCs, obtained before or after stereotactic body radiation therapy (not recorded which). These receptor sequences come from a donor aged 50 or older with non-small cell lung cancer.

This clonotype has more than one count but fewer than ten. Since a much larger clone is just one base distant, this may be a read error. The J gene is TRBJ2-5, the V gene TRBV19; TRBD1 matches at 8 bases. There are 13 residues in the CDR3. CDR1 and CDR2 (germline): LNHDA, SQIVND (reference sequence). The CDR3 reads CASIGTGQETQSF. The CDR3 DNA reads TGTGCCAGTATAGGGACAGGCCAAGAGACCCAGTCCTTC.

With regard to this clonotype: At one end, the junction sequence differs from germline, possibly due to a read error. The genes are TRBV2 and TRBJ1-1, with TRBD1 matching over 9 bases. CDR1 SNHLY and CDR2 FYNNEI come from the germline V gene. CDR3 length equals 12 residues. The CDR3 coding sequence is TGTGCCACCGGACAGGGGATCACTGAAACTTTCTTT. Encoded protein: CATGQGITETFF.

This clonotype was recorded at least ten times. The CDR3, as DNA: TGTGCCAGCAGCTTAGAGGGGGGAGGGTCCTACGAGCAGTACTTC. Protein: CASSLEGGGSYEQYF. The chain has TRBV7-2 and TRBJ2-7; a weak D match, TRBD2 (7 bases). Germline CDR1 reads SGHTA; CDR2 reads FQGNSA. The germline V and J ends were trimmed by 1 base and 1 base, with 11 bases remaining between them. This CDR3 is 15 amino acids long.

This clonotype was seen at least ten times. The gene calls are TRBV4-1 and TRBJ2-5, with TRBD1 matching 8 bases. The V segment lost 4 bases and the J segment 4 bases; nucleotides outside the gene matches: 8. The CDR3 has 15 amino acids. CDR1 and CDR2 from the germline V gene are MGHRA and YSYEKL. The chain's CDR3 is CASSLSRGRLETQYF. CDR3 DNA: TGCGCCAGCAGCCTCTCCAGGGGGCGCTTAGAGACCCAGTACTTC.

This clonotype came up many times. It differs at one base from a far larger clone, so likely a read error. The chain combines TRBV7-8 with TRBJ2-5, with D perhaps TRBD1 (6 bases). This CDR3 comprises 14 residues. CDR1 and CDR2 (germline): SGHVS, FQNEAQ. The V and J ends lost 4 bases and 1 base respectively, with 10 bases between them. CDR3 DNA: TGTGCCAGCAGCTCTGGACAGCTCCAAGAGACCCAGTACTTC. Translated, it gives CASSSGQLQETQYF.

This clonotype was observed once. The CDR3 end shows no conserved phenylalanine or tryptophan, and so a read error is likely. The chain employs TRBV6-1 and TRBJ2-1; D not resolved. Trimming removed 7 bases at V and 5 bases at J, with 15 bases between. The CDR3 spans 14 residues. Germline loops: CDR1 MNHNS, CDR2 SASEGT. CDR3 DNA: TGTGCCAGCACCTCCATCCCCTATAACAATGAGCAGTTCTTA. Translating it yields CASTSIPYNNEQFL.

The chain uses TRBV11-2 and TRBJ2-7, with D unresolved. CDR3 length: 15 residues. Germline V CDR1 and CDR2: SGHAT, FQNNGV. V dropped 5 bases and J dropped 1 base, with 15 bases sitting between them. CDR3 protein: CASSVTLDVSYEQYF. The CDR3 nucleotides are TGTGCCAGCAGCGTTACTCTGGACGTATCCTACGAGCAGTACTTC.

This clonotype counts as medium-sized. The chain links TRBV4-2 to TRBJ2-7, with 7 bases identical to TRBD2. Germline CDR1 reads LGHNA; CDR2 reads YNFKEQ. The trim removed 4 bases at V and 3 bases at J, leaving 12 bases unmatched. This CDR3 contains 16 residues. CDR3 sequence reads: CASSPASGTTDYEQYF. CDR3 nucleotide sequence: TGTGCCAGCAGCCCCGCGAGCGGGACGACTGACTACGAGCAGTACTTC.

In this sample, this clonotype turned up many times. This sequence may be a read error, since a much larger clone differs from it by one base. The CDR3 DNA follows: TGTGCCAGCAGCTTGTTCAATGAGCAGTTCTTC. This codes for CASSLFNEQFF. The chain is built from TRBV5-4 and TRBJ2-1; no firm D call. Trimming removed 1 base from V and 6 bases from J, with 2 bases in between. Germline V lookup: CDR1 SGHNT, CDR2 YYREEE (reference sequence). CDR3 length equals 11 residues.

By share of the sample, this clonotype is medium-sized. The chain couples TRBV24-1 to TRBJ2-3; TRBD2 matches 9 bases. This CDR3 has 16 amino acids. The junction had 5 bases not matched to a gene; V was cut back by 5 bases and J by 0 bases. Germline lookup yields CDR1 KGHDR and CDR2 SFDVKD. CDR3 DNA sequence: TGTGCCACCAGTGGAGCGGCGGGAGGGAGCACAGATACGCAGTATTTT. Translating it yields CATSGAAGGSTDTQYF.

This clonotype has ten or more counts. This sequence joins TRBV6-1 and TRBJ2-6; D is possibly TRBD2 (6 bases). Looked up from germline, CDR1 is MNHNS and CDR2 is SASEGT. Trimming left V 6 bases short and J 0 bases short, with 9 bases between. The CDR3 covers 15 residues. The CDR3 coding sequence is TGTGCCAGCAGATCGCGGGGCTCTGGGGCCAACGTCCTGACTTTC. This translates into CASRSRGSGANVLTF.

This clonotype has at least ten counts. The chain uses TRBV9 and TRBJ2-7, with D maybe TRBD2 (6 bases). Germline values: CDR1 SGDLS, CDR2 YYNGEE. Deletions cut 0 bases from V and 4 bases from J, with 11 bases between. CDR3 length: 14 residues. In DNA form, the CDR3 reads TGTGCCAGCAGCGTAGCGGGAGCCTCTTACGAGCAGTACTTC. Protein product: CASSVAGASYEQYF.

In the case of this clonotype: A far more abundant clone sits one base away, making this likely a read error. This rearrangement joins TRBV12-3 or TRBV12-4 to TRBJ2-7, with no clear D. Trimming shortened V by 6 bases and J by 7 bases, and 16 bases separated the two germline ends. The CDR3 loop spans 13 amino acids. The CDR3 reads CASRITEYNEQYF. The CDR3 DNA follows: TGTGCCAGCAGGATTACCGAATACAATGAGCAGTACTTC.